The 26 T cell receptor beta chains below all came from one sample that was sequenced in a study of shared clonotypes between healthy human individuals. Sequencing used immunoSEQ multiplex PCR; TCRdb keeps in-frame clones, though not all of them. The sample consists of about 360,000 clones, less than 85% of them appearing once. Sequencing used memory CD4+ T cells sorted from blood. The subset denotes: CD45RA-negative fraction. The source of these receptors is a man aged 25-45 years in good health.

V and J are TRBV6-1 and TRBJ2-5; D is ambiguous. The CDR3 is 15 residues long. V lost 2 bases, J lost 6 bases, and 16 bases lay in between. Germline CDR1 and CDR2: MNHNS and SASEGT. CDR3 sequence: CASSERLDAGQTQYF. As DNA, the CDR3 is TGTGCCAGCAGTGAACGTCTCGACGCAGGTCAGACCCAGTACTTC.

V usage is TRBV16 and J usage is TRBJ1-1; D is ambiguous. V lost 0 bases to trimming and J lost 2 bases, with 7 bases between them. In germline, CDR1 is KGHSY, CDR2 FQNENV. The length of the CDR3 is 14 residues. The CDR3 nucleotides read TGTGCCAGCAGCCAATCAACGAAAAACACTGAAGCTTTCTTT. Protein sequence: CASSQSTKNTEAFF.

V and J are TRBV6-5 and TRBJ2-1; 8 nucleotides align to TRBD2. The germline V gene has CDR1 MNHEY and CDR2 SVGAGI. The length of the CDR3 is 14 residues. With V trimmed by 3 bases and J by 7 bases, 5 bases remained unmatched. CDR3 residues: CASSYAGGRNEQFF. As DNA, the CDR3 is TGTGCCAGCAGTTATGCGGGAGGTAGGAATGAGCAGTTCTTC.

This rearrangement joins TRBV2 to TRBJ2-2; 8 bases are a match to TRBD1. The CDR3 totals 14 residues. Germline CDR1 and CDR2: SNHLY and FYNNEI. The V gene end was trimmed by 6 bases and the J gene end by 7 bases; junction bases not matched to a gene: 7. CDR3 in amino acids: CASRRTGSDGELFF. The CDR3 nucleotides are TGTGCCAGCAGACGGACAGGGTCGGACGGGGAGCTGTTTTTT. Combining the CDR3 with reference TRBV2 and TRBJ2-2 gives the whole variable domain EPEVTQTPSHQVTQMGQEVILRCVPISNHLYFYWYRQILGQKVEFLVSFYNNEISEKSEIFDDQFSVERPDGSNFTLKIRSTKLEDSAMYFCASRRTGSDGELFFGEGSRLTVL.

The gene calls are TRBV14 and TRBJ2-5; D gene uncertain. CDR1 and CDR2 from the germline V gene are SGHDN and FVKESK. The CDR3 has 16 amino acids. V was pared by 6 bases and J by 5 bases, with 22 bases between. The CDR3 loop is CASSTFGRTEAETQYF. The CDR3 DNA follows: TGTGCCAGCAGTACTTTTGGACGGACGGAAGCGGAGACCCAGTACTTC.

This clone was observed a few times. The CDR3 nucleotides are TGTGCCAGCAAGCTAGCGGGGGAGTTCTACGAGCAGTACTTC. It encodes CASKLAGEFYEQYF. V is TRBV28 and J is TRBJ2-7; 10 nucleotides agree with TRBD2. Germline assignment: CDR1 MDHEN and CDR2 SYDVKM. The CDR3 totals 14 residues. With 7 bases clipped from V and 3 bases from J, the junction kept 6 bases outside the gene matches.

Here the CDR3 DNA reads TGTGCCAGCAGCCATTACAGGAATGGGCGAGATGGAAACACCATATATTTT. Its translation: CASSHYRNGRDGNTIYF. The V and J genes are TRBV5-6 and TRBJ1-3, with D possibly TRBD1 on 5 matching bases. The CDR3 length is 17 residues. Germline CDR1 reads SGHDT; CDR2 reads YYEEEE. Trimming left V 4 bases short and J 3 bases short, with 20 bases between.

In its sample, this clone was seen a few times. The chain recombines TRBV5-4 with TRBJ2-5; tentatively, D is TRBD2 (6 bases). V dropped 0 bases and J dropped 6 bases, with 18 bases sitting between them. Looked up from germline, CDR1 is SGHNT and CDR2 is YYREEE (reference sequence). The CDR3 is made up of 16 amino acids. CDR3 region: CASSLEAGPTGQTQYF. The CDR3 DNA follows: TGTGCCAGCAGCTTGGAGGCGGGACCGACGGGCCAGACCCAGTACTTC.

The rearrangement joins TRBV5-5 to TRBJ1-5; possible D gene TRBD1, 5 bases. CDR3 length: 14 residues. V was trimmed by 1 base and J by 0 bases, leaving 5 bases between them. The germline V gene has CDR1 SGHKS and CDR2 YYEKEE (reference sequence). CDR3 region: CASSLRGSNQPQHF. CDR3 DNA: TGTGCCAGCAGCTTGAGGGGTAGCAATCAGCCCCAGCATTTT.

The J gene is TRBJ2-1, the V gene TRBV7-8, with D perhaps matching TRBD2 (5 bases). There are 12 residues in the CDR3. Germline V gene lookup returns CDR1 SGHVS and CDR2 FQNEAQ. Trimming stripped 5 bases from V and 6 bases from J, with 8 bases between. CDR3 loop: CASSPEGNEQFF. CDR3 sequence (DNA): TGTGCCAGCAGCCCCGAGGGCAATGAGCAGTTCTTC. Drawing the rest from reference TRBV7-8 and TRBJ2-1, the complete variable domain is GAGVSQSPRYKVAKRGQDVALRCDPISGHVSLFWYQQALGQGPEFLTYFQNEAQLDKSGLPSDRFFAERPEGSVSTLKIQRTQQEDSAVYLCASSPEGNEQFFGPGTRLTVL.

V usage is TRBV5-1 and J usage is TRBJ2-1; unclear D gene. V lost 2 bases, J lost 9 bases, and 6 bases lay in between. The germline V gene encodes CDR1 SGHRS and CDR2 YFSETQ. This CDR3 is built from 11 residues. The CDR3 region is CASSFGPEQFF. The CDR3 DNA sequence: TGCGCCAGCAGCTTCGGGCCTGAGCAGTTCTTC. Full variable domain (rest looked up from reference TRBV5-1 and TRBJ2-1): KAGVTQTPRYLIKTRGQQVTLSCSPISGHRSVSWYQQTPGQGLQFLFEYFSETQRNKGNFPGRFSGRQFSNSRSEMNVSTLELGDSALYLCASSFGPEQFFGPGTRLTVL.

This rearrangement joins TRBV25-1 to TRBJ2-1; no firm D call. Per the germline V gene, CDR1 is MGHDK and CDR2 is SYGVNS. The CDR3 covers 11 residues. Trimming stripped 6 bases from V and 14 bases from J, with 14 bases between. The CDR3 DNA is TGTGCCAGCAGCGATCGAGGATCGGAGTTCTTC. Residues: CASSDRGSEFF.

CDR3: CASSYRSSSGANVLTF. The DNA for the CDR3 is TGTGCCAGCAGTTACAGGAGCAGCTCTGGGGCCAACGTCCTGACTTTC. The chain has TRBV6-5 and TRBJ2-6; D is unresolved. Germline-derived CDR1 and CDR2 are MNHEY and SVGAGI. Trimming took 2 bases from V and 0 from J, leaving 8 bases between them. The length of the CDR3 is 16 residues.

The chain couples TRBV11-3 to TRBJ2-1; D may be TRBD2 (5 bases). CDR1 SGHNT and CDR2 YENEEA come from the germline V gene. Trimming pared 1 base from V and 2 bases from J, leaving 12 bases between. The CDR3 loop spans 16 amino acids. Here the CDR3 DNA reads TGTGCCAGCAGCTTAGCAGGCGAGCGGACCTACAATGAGCAGTTCTTC. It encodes CASSLAGERTYNEQFF.

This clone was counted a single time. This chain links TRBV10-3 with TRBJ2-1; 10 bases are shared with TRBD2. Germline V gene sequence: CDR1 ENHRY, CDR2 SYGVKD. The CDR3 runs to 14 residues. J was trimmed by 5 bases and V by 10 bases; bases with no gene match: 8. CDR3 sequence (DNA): TGTGCCACCAAACTAGCGGGGCTAAACAATGAGCAGTTCTTC. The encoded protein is CATKLAGLNNEQFF.

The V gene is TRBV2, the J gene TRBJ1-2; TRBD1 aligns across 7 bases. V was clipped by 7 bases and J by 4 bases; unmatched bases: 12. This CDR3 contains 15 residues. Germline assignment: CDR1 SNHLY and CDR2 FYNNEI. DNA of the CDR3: TGTGCCAGCACTAAAGAAGGGGGCTCAAGCTATGGCTACACCTTC. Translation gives CASTKEGGSSYGYTF.

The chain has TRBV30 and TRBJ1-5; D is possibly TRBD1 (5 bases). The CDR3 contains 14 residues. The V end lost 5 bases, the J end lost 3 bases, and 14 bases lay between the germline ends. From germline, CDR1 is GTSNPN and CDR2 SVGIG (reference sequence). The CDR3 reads CAWFSAGHNQPQHF. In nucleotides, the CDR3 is TGTGCCTGGTTCTCCGCCGGACACAATCAGCCCCAGCATTTT. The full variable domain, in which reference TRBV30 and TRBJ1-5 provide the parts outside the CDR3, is SQTIHQWPATLVQPVGSPLSLECTVEGTSNPNLYWYRQAAGRGLQLLFYSVGIGQISSEVPQNLSASRPQDRQFILSSKKLLLSDSGFYLCAWFSAGHNQPQHFGDGTRLSIL.

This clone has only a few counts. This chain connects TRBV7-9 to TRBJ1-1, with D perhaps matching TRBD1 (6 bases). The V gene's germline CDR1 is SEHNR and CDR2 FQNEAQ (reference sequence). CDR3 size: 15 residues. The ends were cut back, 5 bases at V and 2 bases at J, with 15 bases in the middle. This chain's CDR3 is CASSPTGGKNTEAFF. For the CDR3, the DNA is TGTGCCAGCAGCCCGACAGGCGGAAAAAACACTGAAGCTTTCTTT.

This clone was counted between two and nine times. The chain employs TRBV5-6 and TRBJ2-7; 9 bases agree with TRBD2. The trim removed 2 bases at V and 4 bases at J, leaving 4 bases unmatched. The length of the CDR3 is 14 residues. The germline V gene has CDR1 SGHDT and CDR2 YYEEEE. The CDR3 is CASSFGAGGYEQYF. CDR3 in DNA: TGTGCCAGCAGCTTTGGGGCGGGAGGGTACGAGCAGTACTTC.

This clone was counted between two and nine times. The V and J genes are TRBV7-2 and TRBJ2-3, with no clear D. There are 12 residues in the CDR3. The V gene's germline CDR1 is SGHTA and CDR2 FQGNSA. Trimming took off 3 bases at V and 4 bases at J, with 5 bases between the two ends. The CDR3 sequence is CASSFWADTQYF. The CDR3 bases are TGTGCCAGCAGCTTTTGGGCAGATACGCAGTATTTT.

CDR3 bases: TGTGCCAGCAGCTTATATGCCCCGGCCGGGGAGCTGTTTTTT. Protein: CASSLYAPAGELFF. This rearrangement joins TRBV7-3 to TRBJ2-2; D call uncertain. The V gene's germline CDR1 is SGHTA and CDR2 FQGTGA. The V end lost 2 bases, the J end lost 6 bases, and 10 bases lay between the germline ends. The CDR3 has 14 amino acids. The full variable domain, its missing parts supplied by reference TRBV7-3 and TRBJ2-2, is GAGVSQTPSNKVTEKGKYVELRCDPISGHTALYWYRQSLGQGPEFLIYFQGTGAADDSGLPNDRFFAVRPEGSVSTLKIQRTERGDSAVYLCASSLYAPAGELFFGEGSRLTVL.

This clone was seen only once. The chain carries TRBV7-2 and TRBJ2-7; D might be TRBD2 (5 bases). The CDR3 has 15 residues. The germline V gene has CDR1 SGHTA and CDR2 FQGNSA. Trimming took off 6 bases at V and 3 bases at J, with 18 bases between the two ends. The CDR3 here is CASSPGRRGNYEQYF. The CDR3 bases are TGTGCCAGCAGTCCCGGGCGCCGAGGGAACTACGAGCAGTACTTC. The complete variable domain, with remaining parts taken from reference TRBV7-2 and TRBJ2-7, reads GAGVSQSPSNKVTEKGKDVELRCDPISGHTALYWYRQSLGQGLEFLIYFQGNSAPDKSGLPSDRFSAERTGGSVSTLTIQRTQQEDSAVYLCASSPGRRGNYEQYFGPGTRLTVT.

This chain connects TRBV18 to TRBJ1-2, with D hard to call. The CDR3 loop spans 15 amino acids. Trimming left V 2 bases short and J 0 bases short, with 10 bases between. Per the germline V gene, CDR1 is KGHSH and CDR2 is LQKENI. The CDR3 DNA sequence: TGTGCCAGCTCACCAGTCCCCGGGACTAACTATGGCTACACCTTC. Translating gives CASSPVPGTNYGYTF.

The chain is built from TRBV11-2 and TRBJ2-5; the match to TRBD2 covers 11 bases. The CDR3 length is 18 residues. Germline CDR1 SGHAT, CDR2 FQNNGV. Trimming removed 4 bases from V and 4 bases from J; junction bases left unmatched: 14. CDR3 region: CASSSLGTSGGRIETQYF. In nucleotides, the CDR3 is TGTGCCAGCAGCTCCCTAGGGACTAGCGGAGGGAGGATAGAGACCCAGTACTTC.

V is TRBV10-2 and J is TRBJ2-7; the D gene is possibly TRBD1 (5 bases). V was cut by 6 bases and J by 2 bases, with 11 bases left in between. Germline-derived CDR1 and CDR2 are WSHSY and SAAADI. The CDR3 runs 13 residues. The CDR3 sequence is CASREKGPYEQYF. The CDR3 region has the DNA TGCGCCAGCAGGGAGAAGGGGCCCTACGAGCAGTACTTC.

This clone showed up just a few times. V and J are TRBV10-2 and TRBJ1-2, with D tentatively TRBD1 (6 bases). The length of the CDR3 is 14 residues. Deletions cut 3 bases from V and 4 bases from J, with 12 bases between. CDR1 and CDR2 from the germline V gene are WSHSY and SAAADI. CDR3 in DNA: TGCGCCAGCAGTGACGCGGGGGCAGGCTATGGCTACACCTTC. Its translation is CASSDAGAGYGYTF.